This T cell receptor (beta chain) was sequenced during a study of blood T cell repertoires in COVID-19 (dated by TCRdb to 2018 to 2021). About the full investigation: The collaborator samples originated in the United States, Italy and Spain and spanned the acute and convalescent phases of COVID-19. The material from the prospective study consisted of cDNA or gDNA derived from T cells, B-cell-depleted T cells, or PBMCs. Deeply sampled blood TCRbeta repertoires from subjects exposed to, actively infected with, or recovered from COVID-19 were included in the dataset. The repertoires were made available in a free public database intended to serve as a resource for research on the immune response to SARS-CoV-2. The samples were drawn from two sources: the first 160 participants of the ongoing ImmuneRACE study, and 1,254 subjects contributed by 6 global collaborators. Nearly every sample came with metadata listing a de-identified subject ID, COVID-19 status, age in years and sex. Where HLA class I and class II types were available, the types were taken from metadata supplied by the sample provider, not from assay-based typing.

Collaborating institutions collected whole blood in K2EDTA tubes following their own protocols. Collaborator samples were shipped for TCRbeta analysis as frozen whole blood, isolated PBMCs, or DNA extracted from either sample type. The paper's findings and limits, for the study overall: The quantity of clinical and demographic metadata differed by source and by participant and was supplied without curation.

CDR1 MNHEY and CDR2 SVGAGI are derived from the germline V gene. V is pared back by 4 bases and J by 4 bases, with 11 bases lying between the germline termini. The CDR3 goes from the cysteine to the phenylalanine over 15 residues. This entry keeps only the CDR3 DNA: 45 bases, framed from base 1. TCRbeta CDR3 regions were amplified from genomic DNA by means of the immunoSEQ Assay, a bias-controlled multiplex PCR. In the source study's methods: Within the assay, amplification of reference gene primers was used to estimate how many nucleated cells each sample contained. To quantify the absolute abundance of each unique TCRbeta CDR3 rearrangement, sequence reads were collapsed and filtered. Productive Simpson clonality was computed per sample as the square root of Simpson's diversity index over productive rearrangements. Drawn from immuneACCESS, this table holds only the in-frame rearrangements with V and J called that TCRdb kept. Clones are partly lost; checked studies trace under half to an unresolved V gene and leave the rest unexplained. V and J calls plus clone size are reproduced from that table; the DNA served to infer D and trimming. The sample data list around 60,000 clones, and about 88% of these were observed just once. 1.3% of the sample is in the top ten clones.

Regarding this clone: It has no known antigen specificity. Base-call qualities are not available, and no considerably larger clone is one nucleotide away.

The rearranged chain carries TRBV6-5 and TRBJ1-6, with TRBD1 perhaps the D gene, on 6 matching bases. The TCR was taken from a man between 60 and 75 years old with acute or convalescent COVID-19. Sequenced: peripheral blood. The sequenced DNA: TGTGCCAGCAGTTGGGGGACACCATATAATTCACCCCTCCACTTT. This translates into CASSWGTPYNSPLHF.